Listed below are T cell receptor beta chains from one sample, sequenced in a study of blood T cell dynamics during melanoma immunotherapy. The assay was immunoSEQ multiplex PCR, and TCRdb's table has in-frame clones only and misses some. The repertoire holds several thousand clones, with roughly four fifths as singletons. The sample consisted of blood, taken from a patient treated with checkpoint blockade. The source is a human donor with melanoma. CDR3s include the opening cysteine and the closing phenylalanine or tryptophan. Part of the rows lack a size; the others show once, few, many or a class for expanded clones.

clone_size: NA
v_call: TRBV5-1
cdr3_aa: CARNPVPAGHEQYF

clone_size: NA
v_call: TRBV6-1
cdr3_aa: CASLSWGVNTGELFF

clone_size: NA
v_call: TRBV19
cdr3_aa: CASSHTGNSYEQYF

clone_size: NA
v_call: TRBV19
cdr3_aa: CASSIYSRSDTQYF

clone_size: NA
v_call: TRBV5-1
cdr3_aa: CASSLASEGSGNTIYF

clone_size: NA
v_call: TRBV7-9
cdr3_aa: CASSLGQGEGEQFF

clone_size: NA
v_call: TRBV7-9
cdr3_aa: CASSRLLGQAYEQYF

clone_size: NA
v_call: TRBV6-6
cdr3_aa: CASRISGGAGNEQFF

clone_size: NA
v_call: TRBV9
cdr3_aa: CASSEFSTNQPQHF

clone_size: once
v_call: TRBV6-6
cdr3_aa: CASSLGLAGGFDTQYF

clone_size: NA
v_call: TRBV7-3
cdr3_aa: CASSFEPTGANVLTF

clone_size: NA
v_call: TRBV29-1
cdr3_aa: CSAYTGGIGELFF

clone_size: NA
v_call: TRBV6-1
cdr3_aa: CASSDLGATNEKLFF

clone_size: NA
v_call: TRBV18
cdr3_aa: CASSPRAPELRVDEQYF

clone_size: NA
v_call: TRBV19
cdr3_aa: CASSDKGAVEKLFF

clone_size: NA
v_call: TRBV2
cdr3_aa: CASSGPDRETQYF

clone_size: NA
v_call: TRBV6-1
cdr3_aa: CASSRDRGQDTQYF

clone_size: NA
v_call: TRBV7-9
cdr3_aa: CASSGGFEQFF

clone_size: NA
v_call: TRBV28
cdr3_aa: CASSSEPRAYEQYF

clone_size: once
v_call: TRBV6-5
cdr3_aa: CASSYGANTGELFF

clone_size: NA
v_call: TRBV11-2
cdr3_aa: CASSFWYTEAFF

clone_size: NA
v_call: TRBV4-1
cdr3_aa: CASSQDRDPLWPQHF

clone_size: NA
v_call: TRBV9
cdr3_aa: CASSPRLAGGGSSTDTQYF

clone_size: NA
v_call: TRBV29-1
cdr3_aa: CSVEVDGGRTDTQYF

clone_size: NA
v_call: TRBV12-5
cdr3_aa: CASGFITGSGHSYNEQFF